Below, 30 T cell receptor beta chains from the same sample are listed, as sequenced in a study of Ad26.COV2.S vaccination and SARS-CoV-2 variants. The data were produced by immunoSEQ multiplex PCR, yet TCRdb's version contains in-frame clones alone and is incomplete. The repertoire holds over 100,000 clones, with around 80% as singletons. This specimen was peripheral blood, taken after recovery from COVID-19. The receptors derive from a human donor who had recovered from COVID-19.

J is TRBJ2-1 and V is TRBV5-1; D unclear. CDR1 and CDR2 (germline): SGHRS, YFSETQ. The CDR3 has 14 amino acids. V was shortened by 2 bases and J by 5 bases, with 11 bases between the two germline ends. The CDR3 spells CASSFLGQNNEQFF. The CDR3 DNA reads TGCGCCAGCAGCTTTCTTGGGCAGAACAATGAGCAGTTCTTC.

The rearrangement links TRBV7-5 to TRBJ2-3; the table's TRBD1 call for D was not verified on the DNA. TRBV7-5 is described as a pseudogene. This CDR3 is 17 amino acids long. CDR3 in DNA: TGTGTCAGAAGCTCCTCAATCAGGGCGTTCATCACAGATACGCAGTATTTT. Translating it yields CVRSSSIRAFITDTQYF.

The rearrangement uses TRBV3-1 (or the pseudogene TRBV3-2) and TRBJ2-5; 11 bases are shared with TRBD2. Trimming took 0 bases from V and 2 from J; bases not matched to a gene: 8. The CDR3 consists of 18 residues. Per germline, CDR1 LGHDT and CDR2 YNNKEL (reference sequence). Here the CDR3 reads CASSQEVGLAGGQETQYF. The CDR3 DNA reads TGTGCCAGCAGCCAAGAAGTCGGGCTAGCGGGGGGTCAAGAGACCCAGTACTTC.

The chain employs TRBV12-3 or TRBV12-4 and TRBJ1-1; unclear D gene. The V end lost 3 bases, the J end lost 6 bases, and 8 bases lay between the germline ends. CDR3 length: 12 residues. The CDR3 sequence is CASSFGVAEAFF. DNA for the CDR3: TGTGCCAGCAGTTTTGGGGTCGCTGAAGCTTTCTTT.

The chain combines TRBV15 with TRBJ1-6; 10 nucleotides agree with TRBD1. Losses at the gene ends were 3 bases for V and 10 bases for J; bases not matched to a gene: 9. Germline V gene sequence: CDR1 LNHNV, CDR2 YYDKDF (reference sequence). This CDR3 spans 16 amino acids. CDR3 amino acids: CATSRDTGTGDSPLHF. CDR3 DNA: TGTGCCACCAGCAGGGACACCGGGACAGGGGACTCACCCCTCCACTTT.

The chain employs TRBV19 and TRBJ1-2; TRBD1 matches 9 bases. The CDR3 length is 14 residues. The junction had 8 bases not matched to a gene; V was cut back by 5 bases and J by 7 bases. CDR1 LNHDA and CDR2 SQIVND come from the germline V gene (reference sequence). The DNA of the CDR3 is TGTGCCAGTAGTCATGGACAGGGGACGATTGGCTACACCTTC. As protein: CASSHGQGTIGYTF.

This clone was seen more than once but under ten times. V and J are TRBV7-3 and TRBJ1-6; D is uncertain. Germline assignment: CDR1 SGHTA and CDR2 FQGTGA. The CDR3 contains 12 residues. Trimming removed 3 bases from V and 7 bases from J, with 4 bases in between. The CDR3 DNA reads TGTGCCAGCAGCTTCCCCAATTCACCCCTCCACTTT. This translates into CASSFPNSPLHF.

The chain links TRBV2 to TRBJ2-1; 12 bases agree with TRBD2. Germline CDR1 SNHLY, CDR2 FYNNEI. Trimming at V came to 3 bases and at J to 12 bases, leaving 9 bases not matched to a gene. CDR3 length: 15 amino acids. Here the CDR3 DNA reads TGTGCCAGCAGTGATTTGACTAGCGGGGGCCTAAGGCAGTTCTTC. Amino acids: CASSDLTSGGLRQFF. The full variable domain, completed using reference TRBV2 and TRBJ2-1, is EPEVTQTPSHQVTQMGQEVILRCVPISNHLYFYWYRQILGQKVEFLVSFYNNEISEKSEIFDDQFSVERPDGSNFTLKIRSTKLEDSAMYFCASSDLTSGGLRQFFGPGTRLTVL.

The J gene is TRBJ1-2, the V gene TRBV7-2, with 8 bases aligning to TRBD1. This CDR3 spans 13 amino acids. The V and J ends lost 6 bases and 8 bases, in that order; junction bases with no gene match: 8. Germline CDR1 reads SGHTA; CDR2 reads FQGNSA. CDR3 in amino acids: CASSLPGQAGYTF. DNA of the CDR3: TGTGCCAGCAGTTTACCGGGACAGGCAGGCTACACCTTC.

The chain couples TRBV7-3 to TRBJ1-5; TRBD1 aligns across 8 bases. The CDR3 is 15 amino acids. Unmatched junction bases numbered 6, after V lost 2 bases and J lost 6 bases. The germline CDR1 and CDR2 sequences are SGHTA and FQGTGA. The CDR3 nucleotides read TGTGCCAGCAGCTTAGGAGACAGGGGCGGTCAGCCCCAGCATTTT. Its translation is CASSLGDRGGQPQHF.

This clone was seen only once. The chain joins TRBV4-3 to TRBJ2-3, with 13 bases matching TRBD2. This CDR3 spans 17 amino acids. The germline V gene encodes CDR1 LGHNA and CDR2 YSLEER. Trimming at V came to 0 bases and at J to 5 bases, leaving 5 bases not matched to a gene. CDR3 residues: CASSQETSGGARDTQYF. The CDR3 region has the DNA TGCGCCAGCAGCCAAGAAACTAGCGGGGGGGCGCGAGATACGCAGTATTTT.

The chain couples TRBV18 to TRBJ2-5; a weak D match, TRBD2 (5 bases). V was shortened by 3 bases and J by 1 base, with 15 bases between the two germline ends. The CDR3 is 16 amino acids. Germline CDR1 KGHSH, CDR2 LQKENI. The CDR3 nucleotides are TGTGCCAGCTCACCTTTGCACGGGGTAGGCCAAGAGACCCAGTACTTC. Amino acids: CASSPLHGVGQETQYF.

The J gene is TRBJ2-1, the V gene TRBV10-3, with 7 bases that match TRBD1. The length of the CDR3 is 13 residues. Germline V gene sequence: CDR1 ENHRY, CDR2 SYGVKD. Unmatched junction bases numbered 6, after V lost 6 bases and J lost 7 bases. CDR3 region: CAISGQVGNEQFF. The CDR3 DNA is TGTGCCATCAGCGGACAGGTTGGGAATGAGCAGTTCTTC.

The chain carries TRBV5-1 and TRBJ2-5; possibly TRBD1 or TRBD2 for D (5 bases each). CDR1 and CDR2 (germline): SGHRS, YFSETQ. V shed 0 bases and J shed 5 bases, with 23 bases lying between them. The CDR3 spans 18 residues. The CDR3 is CASSLDLRGSMSGETQYF. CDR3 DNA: TGCGCCAGCAGCTTGGATTTGAGGGGAAGCATGAGTGGGGAGACCCAGTACTTC.

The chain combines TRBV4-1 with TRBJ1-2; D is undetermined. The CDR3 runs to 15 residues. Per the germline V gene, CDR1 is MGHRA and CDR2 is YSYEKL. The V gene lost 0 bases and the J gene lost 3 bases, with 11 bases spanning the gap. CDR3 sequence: CASSQEATADYGYTF. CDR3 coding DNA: TGCGCCAGCAGCCAAGAGGCCACGGCGGACTATGGCTACACCTTC.

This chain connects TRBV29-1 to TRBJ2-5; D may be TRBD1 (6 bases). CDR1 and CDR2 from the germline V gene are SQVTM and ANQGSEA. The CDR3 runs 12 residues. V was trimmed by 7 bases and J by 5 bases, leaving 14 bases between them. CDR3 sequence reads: CSGTGSGETQYF. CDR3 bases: TGCAGCGGAACAGGGAGTGGGGAGACCCAGTACTTC.

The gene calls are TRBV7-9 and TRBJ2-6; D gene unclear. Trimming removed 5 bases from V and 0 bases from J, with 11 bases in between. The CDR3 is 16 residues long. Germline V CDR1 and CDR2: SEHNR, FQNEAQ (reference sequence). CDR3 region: CASSPPRISGANVLTF. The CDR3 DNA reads TGTGCCAGCAGCCCCCCCCGGATCTCTGGGGCCAACGTCCTGACTTTC.

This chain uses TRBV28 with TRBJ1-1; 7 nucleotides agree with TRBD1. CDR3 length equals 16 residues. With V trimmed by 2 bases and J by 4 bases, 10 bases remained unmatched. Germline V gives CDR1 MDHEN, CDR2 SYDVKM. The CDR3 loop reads CASSLGETDRATEAFF. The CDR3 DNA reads TGTGCCAGCAGTTTAGGGGAGACTGACAGGGCCACTGAAGCTTTCTTT.

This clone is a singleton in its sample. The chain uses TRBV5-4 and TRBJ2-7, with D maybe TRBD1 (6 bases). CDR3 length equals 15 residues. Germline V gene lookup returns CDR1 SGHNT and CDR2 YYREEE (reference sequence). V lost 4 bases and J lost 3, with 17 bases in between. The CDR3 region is CASSPTGPSRYEQYF. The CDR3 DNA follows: TGTGCCAGCAGCCCAACAGGGCCCTCCCGCTACGAGCAGTACTTC. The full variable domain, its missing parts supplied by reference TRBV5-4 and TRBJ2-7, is ETGVTQSPTHLIKTRGQQVTLRCSSQSGHNTVSWYQQALGQGPQFIFQYYREEENGRGNFPPRFSGLQFPNYSSELNVNALELDDSALYLCASSPTGPSRYEQYFGPGTRLTVT.

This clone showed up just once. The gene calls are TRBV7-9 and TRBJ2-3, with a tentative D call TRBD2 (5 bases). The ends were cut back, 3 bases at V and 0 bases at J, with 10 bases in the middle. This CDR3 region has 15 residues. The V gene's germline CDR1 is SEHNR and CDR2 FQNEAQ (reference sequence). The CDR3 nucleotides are TGTGCCAGCAGCTTTCCCGGGGTGAGCACAGATACGCAGTATTTT. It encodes CASSFPGVSTDTQYF.

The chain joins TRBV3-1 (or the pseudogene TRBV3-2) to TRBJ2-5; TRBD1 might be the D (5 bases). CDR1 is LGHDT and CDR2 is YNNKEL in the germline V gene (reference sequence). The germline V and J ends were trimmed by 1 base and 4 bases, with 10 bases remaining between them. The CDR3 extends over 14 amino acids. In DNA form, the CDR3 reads TGTGCCAGCAGCCAAGTATCCAGGGCAGAGACCCAGTACTTC. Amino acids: CASSQVSRAETQYF.

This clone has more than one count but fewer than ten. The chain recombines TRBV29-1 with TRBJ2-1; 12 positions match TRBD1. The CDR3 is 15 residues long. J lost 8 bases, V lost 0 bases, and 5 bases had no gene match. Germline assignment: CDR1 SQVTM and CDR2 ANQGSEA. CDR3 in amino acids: CSVEDVGQGAYEQFF. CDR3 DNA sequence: TGCAGCGTTGAAGATGTGGGACAGGGGGCCTATGAGCAGTTCTTC.

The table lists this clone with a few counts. The CDR3 nucleotides read TGTGCCACCACGCCTACTGAAGGGTACCAGCCCCAGCATTTT. It translates to CATTPTEGYQPQHF. The V gene is TRBV19, the J gene TRBJ1-5; no firm D call. Germline-derived CDR1 and CDR2 are LNHDA and SQIVND (reference sequence). The CDR3 has 14 residues. Trimming shortened V by 10 bases and J by 7 bases, and 20 bases separated the two germline ends. The full variable domain, in which reference TRBV19 and TRBJ1-5 provide the parts outside the CDR3, is DGGITQSPKYLFRKEGQNVTLSCEQNLNHDAMYWYRQDPGQGLRLIYYSQIVNDFQKGDIAEGYSVSREKKESFPLTVTSAQKNPTAFYLCATTPTEGYQPQHFGDGTRLSIL.

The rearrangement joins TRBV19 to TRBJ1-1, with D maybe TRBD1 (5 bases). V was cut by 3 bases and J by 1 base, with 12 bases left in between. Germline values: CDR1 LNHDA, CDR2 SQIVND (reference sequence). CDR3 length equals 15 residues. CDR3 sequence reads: CASSIGHRRNTEAFF. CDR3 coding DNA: TGTGCCAGTAGTATCGGTCACAGGAGGAACACTGAAGCTTTCTTT.

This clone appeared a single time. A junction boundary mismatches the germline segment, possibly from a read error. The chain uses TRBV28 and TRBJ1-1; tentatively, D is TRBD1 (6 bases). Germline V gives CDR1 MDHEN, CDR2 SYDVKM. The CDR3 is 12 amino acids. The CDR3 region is CASSLGQGSILF. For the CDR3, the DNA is TGTGCCAGCAGTTTAGGGCAGGGGTCGATTCTCTTT. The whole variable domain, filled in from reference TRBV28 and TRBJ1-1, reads DVKVTQSSRYLVKRTGEKVFLECVQDMDHENMFWYRQDPGLGLRLIYFSYDVKMKEKGDIPEGYSVSREKKERFSLILESASTNQTSMYLCASSLGQGSILFGQGTRLTVV.

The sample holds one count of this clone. The CDR3 region has the DNA TGTGCCAGCAGCCAAGATCTTAACAGGGGGCGGAACACTGAAGCTTTCTTT. This codes for CASSQDLNRGRNTEAFF. The chain uses TRBV4-2 and TRBJ1-1; 9 bases match TRBD1. V shed 0 bases and J 1 base; nucleotides not matched to a gene: 6. The CDR3 contains 17 residues. Germline V gene lookup returns CDR1 LGHNA and CDR2 YNFKEQ.

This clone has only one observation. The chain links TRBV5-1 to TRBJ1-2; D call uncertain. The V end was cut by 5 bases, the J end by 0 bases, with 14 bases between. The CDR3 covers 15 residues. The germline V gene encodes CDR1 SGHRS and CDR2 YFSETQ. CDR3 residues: CASRVTTIANYGYTF. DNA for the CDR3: TGCGCCAGCAGAGTCACGACAATAGCTAACTATGGCTACACCTTC.

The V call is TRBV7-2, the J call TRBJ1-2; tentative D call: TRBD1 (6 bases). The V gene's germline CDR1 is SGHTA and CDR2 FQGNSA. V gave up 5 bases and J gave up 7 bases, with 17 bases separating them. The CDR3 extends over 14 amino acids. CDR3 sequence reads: CASSQVRGRGGYTF. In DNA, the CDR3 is TGTGCCAGCAGCCAAGTACGGGGGCGGGGTGGCTACACCTTC.

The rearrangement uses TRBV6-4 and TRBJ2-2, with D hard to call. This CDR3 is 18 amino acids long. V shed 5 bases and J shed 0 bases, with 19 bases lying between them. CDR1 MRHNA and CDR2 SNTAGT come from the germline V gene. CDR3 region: CASSQRSIYPSNTGELFF. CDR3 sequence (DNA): TGTGCCAGCAGTCAACGAAGTATTTACCCCTCGAACACCGGGGAGCTGTTTTTT.

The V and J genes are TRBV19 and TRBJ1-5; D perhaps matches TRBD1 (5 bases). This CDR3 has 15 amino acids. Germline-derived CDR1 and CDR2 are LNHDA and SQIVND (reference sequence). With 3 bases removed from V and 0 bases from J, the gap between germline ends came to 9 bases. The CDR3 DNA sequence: TGTGCCAGTAGTATGGGACGTTATAGCAATCAGCCCCAGCATTTT. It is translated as CASSMGRYSNQPQHF.